The T cell receptor (beta chain) under discussion was sequenced for a study of blood T cell repertoires in COVID-19. Study as a whole: Samples came from the United States, Italy and Spain, spanning acute and convalescent COVID-19.

V shed 0 bases and J 7 bases; nucleotides not matched to a gene: 7. This CDR3 has 16 amino acids. Germline V gives CDR1 LGHNT, CDR2 FRNRAP. In the authors' workflow: Estimation of nucleated cell counts was performed using reference gene primer amplification. Using immunoSEQ multiplex PCR, the repertoire was profiled, and TCRdb retains in-frame clones only, with some absent. For V, J and clone size, that table is used; D and trimming come from the DNA. The top ten clones hold roughly 6.2% of a sample with about 120,000 clones, 70% to 80% of them seen once. The origin of this receptor is a man in his 70s with acute or convalescent COVID-19. Specimen: peripheral blood. This sequence joins TRBV12-5 and TRBJ2-2, with TRBD1 matching over 8 bases. The CDR3 sequence is CASGLVRSTGGGELFF. CDR3 sequence (DNA): TGTGCTAGTGGTTTGGTACGGTCCACAGGGGGCGGGGAGCTGTTTTTT.